One and the same sample provided the 6 T cell receptor beta chains below, sequenced in a study of response to subunit inactivated influenza vaccine. TCRdb recomputed calls from the RT-PCR reads with MiXCR, one row per CDR3 protein. The repertoire holds 150,000 to 200,000 distinct CDR3 sequences, with about 10% as singletons. Here the sequenced sample was non-naive T cells sorted from PBMCs, taken on the day of vaccination. These receptors came from a man aged 45-65 years who received an inactivated influenza vaccine.

This clonotype was seen only a few times. The chain carries TRBV4-1 and TRBJ2-7; D possibly matches TRBD1 or TRBD2 (6 bases each). Germline loops: CDR1 MGHRA, CDR2 YSYEKL. The CDR3 runs 13 residues. V was clipped by 5 bases and J by 3 bases, with 11 bases between them. The CDR3 here is CASSTRGDYEQYF. The CDR3 DNA reads TGCGCCAGCAGCACAAGGGGGGACTACGAGCAGTACTTC.

This chain links TRBV14 with TRBJ2-5; D not certain. The CDR3 covers 15 residues. The ends were cut back, 0 bases at V and 5 bases at J, with 13 bases in the middle. Germline values: CDR1 SGHDN, CDR2 FVKESK. CDR3 DNA: TGTGCCAGCAGCCAAGATTTTATAGTTGGCGAGACCCAGTACTTC. Its protein is CASSQDFIVGETQYF.

This clonotype was recorded a few times. V gene TRBV19 combines with J gene TRBJ1-1; D remains unclear. V lost 5 bases and J 1 base, leaving 8 bases between the germline ends. Looked up from germline, CDR1 is LNHDA and CDR2 is SQIVND (reference sequence). The CDR3 spans 13 residues. The CDR3 region is CASSYYRNTEAFF. CDR3 DNA sequence: TGTGCCAGTAGTTATTACAGGAACACTGAAGCTTTCTTT.

The chain employs TRBV7-2 and TRBJ1-5; D ambiguous. V was pared by 5 bases and J by 6 bases, with 11 bases between. CDR1 SGHTA and CDR2 FQGNSA come from the germline V gene. There are 13 residues in the CDR3. Written as DNA, the CDR3 is TGTGCCAGCAGCCCGTCCGTGGGTCAGCCCCAGCATTTT. This gives the protein CASSPSVGQPQHF.

CDR3 sequence (DNA): TGTGCCAGCTCACAATCCGGACAGGGAGGCGGCACTGAAGCTTTCTTT. The encoded protein is CASSQSGQGGGTEAFF. This sequence joins TRBV18 and TRBJ1-1; 8 bases align to TRBD1. V was pared by 4 bases and J by 4 bases, with 11 bases of the junction left unmatched. Germline CDR1 is KGHSH and CDR2 is LQKENI. The CDR3 loop spans 16 amino acids.

This clonotype was seen repeatedly, ten times or more. This sequence joins TRBV15 and TRBJ1-5; tentatively, D is TRBD1 (5 bases). The CDR3 is made up of 14 amino acids. Deletions cut 8 bases from V and 5 bases from J, with 16 bases between. CDR1 is LNHNV and CDR2 is YYDKDF in the germline V gene (reference sequence). CDR3 sequence: CATCSTRGDQPQHF. The CDR3 coding sequence is TGTGCCACCTGCTCTACACGGGGCGATCAGCCCCAGCATTTT.